What follows describes a single T cell receptor (beta chain). Original analysis: Nucleated cell counts were estimated from reference gene primer amplification. The protocol was immunoSEQ multiplex PCR, while the TCRdb copy is restricted to in-frame clones and leaves out a portion. That table supplies the V and J calls and clone size; D and trimming were determined from the DNA. This table holds fewer than 300,000 clones, around 85% found once. J lost 5 bases, V lost 5 bases, and 5 bases had no gene match. Germline V gene sequence: CDR1 PRHDT, CDR2 FYEKMQ (reference sequence). The CDR3 has 13 residues. This specimen belongs to a study of blood T cell repertoires in COVID-19. Overall study: Spain, Italy and the United States supplied samples that represented acute and convalescent COVID-19. In each case, the material was cDNA or gDNA derived from T cells, B-cell-depleted T cells, or PBMCs.

This clonotype was sampled from a man over 45 with active or convalescent COVID-19. The chain combines TRBV13 with TRBJ2-5; 7 bases map to TRBD2. Sequenced material: peripheral blood. The CDR3 here is CASSPDGGETQYF. The CDR3, as DNA: TGTGCCAGCAGCCCAGACGGGGGGGAGACCCAGTACTTC.